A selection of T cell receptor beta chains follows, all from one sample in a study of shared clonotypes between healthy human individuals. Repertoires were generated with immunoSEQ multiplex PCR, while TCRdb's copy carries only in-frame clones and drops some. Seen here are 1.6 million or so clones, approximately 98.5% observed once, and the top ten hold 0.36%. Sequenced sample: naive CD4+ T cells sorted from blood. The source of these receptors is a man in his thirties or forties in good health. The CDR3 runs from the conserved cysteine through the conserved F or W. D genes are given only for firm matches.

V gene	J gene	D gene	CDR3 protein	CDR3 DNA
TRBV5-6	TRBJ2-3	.	CASSLPGSSTDTQYF	TGTGCCAGCAGCTTGCCTGGCTCTAGCACAGATACGCAGTATTTT
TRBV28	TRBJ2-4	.	CASSLLGQGAKNIQYF	TGTGCCAGCAGTTTACTCGGGCAGGGGGCCAAAAACATTCAGTACTTC
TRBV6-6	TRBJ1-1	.	CASRDTNTEAFF	TGTGCCAGCAGAGATACGAACACTGAAGCTTTCTTT
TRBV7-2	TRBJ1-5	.	CASSRDGTEPQHF	TGTGCCAGCAGCAGAGACGGGACGGAGCCCCAGCATTTT
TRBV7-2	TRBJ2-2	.	CASSPHSGLTGTGELFF	TGTGCCAGCAGCCCGCATAGCGGCCTAACGGGCACCGGGGAGCTGTTTTTT
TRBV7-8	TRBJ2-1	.	CASRSTRGPYNEQFF	TGTGCCAGCAGATCTACAAGGGGCCCCTACAATGAGCAGTTCTTC
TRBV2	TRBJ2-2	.	CASSGRTGELFF	TGTGCCAGCAGTGGCCGAACCGGGGAGCTGTTTTTT
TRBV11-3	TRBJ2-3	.	CASRRSGTDTQYF	TGTGCCAGCAGACGTAGCGGCACAGATACGCAGTATTTT
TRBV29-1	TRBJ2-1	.	CSVRVPGHTEQFF	TGCAGCGTGAGGGTTCCCGGACACACCGAGCAGTTCTTC
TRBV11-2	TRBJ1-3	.	CASSLASGNTIYF	TGTGCCAGCAGCTTAGCCTCTGGAAACACCATATATTTT
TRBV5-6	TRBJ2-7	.	CASSTWSGAYEQYF	TGTGCCAGCAGCACATGGAGCGGAGCCTACGAGCAGTACTTC
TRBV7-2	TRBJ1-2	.	CASSLVRDDGYTF	TGTGCCAGCAGCTTAGTCAGGGACGATGGCTACACCTTC
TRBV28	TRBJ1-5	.	CASLLEGANQPQHF	TGTGCCAGCCTCTTAGAAGGGGCAAATCAGCCCCAGCATTTT
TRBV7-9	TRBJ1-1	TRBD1	CASSSQGAPTEAFF	TGTGCCAGCAGCTCCCAGGGGGCGCCCACTGAAGCTTTCTTT
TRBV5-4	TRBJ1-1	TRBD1	CASSPGTANTEAFF	TGTGCCAGCAGCCCCGGGACAGCGAACACTGAAGCTTTCTTT
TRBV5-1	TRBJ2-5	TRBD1	CASSLAGQGVETQYF	TGCGCCAGCAGCTTGGCCGGGCAGGGGGTCGAGACCCAGTACTTC
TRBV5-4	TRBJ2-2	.	CASSSRLGRDTGELFF	TGTGCCAGCAGCAGCCGTCTGGGTAGGGACACCGGGGAGCTGTTTTTT
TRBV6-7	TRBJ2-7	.	CASSYSQANPYEQYF	TGTGCCAGCAGTTACTCCCAGGCAAACCCCTACGAGCAGTACTTC
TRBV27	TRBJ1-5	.	CASSLVGGRQPQHF	TGTGCCAGCAGTTTAGTTGGGGGGCGTCAGCCCCAGCATTTT
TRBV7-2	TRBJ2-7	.	CASSHPTLYEQYF	TGTGCCAGCAGCCACCCAACGCTTTACGAGCAGTACTTC
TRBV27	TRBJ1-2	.	CASSPTNRALHIYGYTF	TGTGCCAGCAGCCCCACGAACAGGGCCCTTCACATCTATGGCTACACCTTC
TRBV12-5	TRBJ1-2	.	CASFWGRHGYTF	TGTGCTAGTTTTTGGGGGCGGCATGGCTACACCTTC
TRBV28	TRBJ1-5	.	CASSLLAGNQPQHF	TGTGCCAGCAGTTTATTGGCGGGGAATCAGCCCCAGCATTTT
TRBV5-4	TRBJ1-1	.	CASSLGALNTEAFF	TGTGCCAGCAGCTTGGGTGCCCTCAACACTGAAGCTTTCTTT
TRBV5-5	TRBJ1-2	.	CASSLNREGYTF	TGTGCCAGCAGCTTGAACAGGGAGGGCTACACCTTC